One and the same sample provided the 20 T cell receptor beta chains below, sequenced in a study of blood T cells in healthy people across ages (dated by TCRdb to between 2014 and 2017). To prepare the library, 5' RACE was applied. These reads were obtained on an Illumina HiSeq 2500. The second PCR ran for about 6 to 12 cycles and used a J-beta primer mix along with a sample-barcoded 5' primer. TCRdb cleaned the public reads at Q25 with fastp, built clones with MiXCR and kept in-frame beta chains. All rows with the same CDR3 protein become a single entry with the most common DNA and genes. This sample is represented by about 1,800,000 distinct CDR3 sequences; 25% to 30% of them were singletons. 7.7% of the sample is held by the ten biggest clonotypes. The specimen was blood. These TCRs come from a woman younger than 45 in good health.

This clonotype showed up many times. V and J are TRBV12-3 or TRBV12-4 and TRBJ2-4, with D unresolved. The CDR3 consists of 14 residues. The V end lost 6 bases, the J end lost 3 bases, and 12 bases lay between the germline ends. Here the CDR3 DNA reads TGTGCCAGCAGGGGATTTTCGGGCAAAAACATTCAGTACTTC. Its translation is CASRGFSGKNIQYF.

This clonotype was counted only a few times. J is TRBJ1-2 and V is TRBV25-1, with TRBD1 matching 7 bases. J lost 3 bases, V lost 3 bases, and 10 bases had no gene match. This CDR3 contains 16 residues. In germline, CDR1 is MGHDK, CDR2 SYGVNS. CDR3 bases: TGTGCCAGCAGTGACCCGCGACAGGGATTGGACTATGGCTACACCTTC. Its translation is CASSDPRQGLDYGYTF.

The chain uses TRBV12-3 or TRBV12-4 and TRBJ2-3; D gene unclear. CDR3 length: 12 residues. V lost 6 bases, J lost 5 bases, and 9 bases lay in between. The CDR3 reads CASRARRDTQYF. Here the CDR3 DNA reads TGTGCCAGCAGGGCCAGACGAGATACGCAGTATTTT.

The chain couples TRBV7-2 to TRBJ1-1, with TRBD1 matching over 7 bases. Germline lookup yields CDR1 SGHTA and CDR2 FQGNSA. The CDR3 is 14 amino acids. After removal of 4 bases from V and 4 bases from J, the junction contained 6 bases not matched to a gene. CDR3 residues: CASSSRGYGTEAFF. The CDR3, as DNA: TGTGCCAGCAGCTCCAGGGGGTATGGCACTGAAGCTTTCTTT.

J is TRBJ1-6 and V is TRBV12-3 or TRBV12-4; 9 bases are shared with TRBD1. V dropped 6 bases and J dropped 11; count of bases not matched to a gene: 8. The CDR3 is made up of 14 amino acids. In nucleotides, the CDR3 is TGTGCCAGCAGCCTGACAGGGGGGAATCCACCCCTCCACTTT. This gives the protein CASSLTGGNPPLHF.

On this clonotype itself: Being one base from a much bigger clone, this may be a read error. For the CDR3, the DNA is TGTGCCAGCAGCCCCAAGCCCCTGGAGACCCAGTTCTTC. Translation gives CASSPKPLETQFF. The rearrangement joins TRBV12-3 or TRBV12-4 to TRBJ2-1; D unclear. The ends were cut back, 6 bases at V and 13 bases at J, with 19 bases in the middle. This CDR3 has 13 residues.

The V call is TRBV5-6, the J call TRBJ1-2; a possible D gene is TRBD1 (5 bases). The length of the CDR3 is 15 residues. Germline CDR1 is SGHDT and CDR2 is YYEEEE. V lost 4 bases to trimming and J lost 4 bases, with 17 bases between them. The CDR3 region has the DNA TGTGCCAGCAGCCCTCCTCCGACAGAAGGCTATGGCTACACCTTC. Protein sequence: CASSPPPTEGYGYTF.

A word on this clonotype: A much bigger clone sits one base away, suggesting this may be a read error. This chain connects TRBV20-1 to TRBJ2-5, with TRBD1 matching over 8 bases. The germline V gene has CDR1 DFQATT and CDR2 SNEGSKA (reference sequence). V shed 0 bases and J 12 bases; nucleotides not matched to a gene: 9. The CDR3 is 13 amino acids. The DNA for the CDR3 is TGCAGTGCTAGAGATCCTGACAGGGGTGTTGAGTACTTC. This encodes CSARDPDRGVEYF.

The V and J genes are TRBV20-1 and TRBJ2-1; weak D call: TRBD1 (6 bases). CDR1 DFQATT and CDR2 SNEGSKA come from the germline V gene (reference sequence). The CDR3 sequence is 11 residues long. V lost 6 bases to trimming and J lost 6 bases, with 9 bases between them. The CDR3 region is CSAGQFNEQFF. CDR3 coding DNA: TGCAGTGCCGGACAGTTCAATGAGCAGTTCTTC.

The V and J genes are TRBV6-6 and TRBJ2-7; D gene ambiguous. The CDR3 spans 15 residues. V lost 0 bases and J 5 bases, leaving 14 bases between the germline ends. The germline gives CDR1 MNHNY, CDR2 SVGAGI (reference sequence). The CDR3 nucleotides are TGTGCCAGCAGTTACTCGCGCCCTGAGACCCACGAGCAGTACTTC. It is translated as CASSYSRPETHEQYF.

On this clonotype itself: Germline and junction disagree at one end, which may indicate a read error. This chain uses TRBV5-5 with TRBJ2-4; TRBD1 is a possible D gene (5 bases). CDR1 is SGHKS and CDR2 is YYEKEE in the germline V gene (reference sequence). The length of the CDR3 is 15 residues. The CDR3 is CAGSLSGIKKNIQYF. As DNA, the CDR3 is TGTGCCGGCAGCTTGTCAGGGATCAAAAAAAACATTCAGTACTTC.

This sequence joins TRBV5-6 and TRBJ2-4, with unresolved D. Germline CDR1 reads SGHDT; CDR2 reads YYEEEE. This CDR3 is built from 15 residues. V lost 1 base to trimming and J lost 13 bases, with 21 bases between them. DNA of the CDR3: TGTGCCAGCAGCTTGAAGGAAATTCGGTACAATGAGCAGTACTTC. Encoded protein: CASSLKEIRYNEQYF.

The V gene is TRBV14, the J gene TRBJ2-3; possibly TRBD1 for D (5 bases). There are 17 residues in the CDR3. Germline-derived CDR1 and CDR2 are SGHDN and FVKESK. Deletions cut 3 bases from V and 2 bases from J, with 18 bases between. The CDR3 here is CASSHLRALNLTDTQYF. The CDR3 DNA reads TGTGCCAGCAGCCACCTCAGGGCGCTGAACCTCACAGATACGCAGTATTTT. Combining the CDR3 with reference TRBV14 and TRBJ2-3 gives the whole variable domain EAGVTQFPSHSVIEKGQTVTLRCDPISGHDNLYWYRRVMGKEIKFLLHFVKESKQDESGMPNNRFLAERTGGTYSTLKVQPAELEDSGVYFCASSHLRALNLTDTQYFGPGTRLTVL.

CDR3 DNA sequence: TGCGCCAGCAGCCAAGTAAATAGCAACTATGGCTACACCTTC. Its translation is CASSQVNSNYGYTF. The chain employs TRBV4-1 and TRBJ1-2, with no clear D. Trimming removed 1 base from V and 2 bases from J, with 8 bases in between. CDR1 is MGHRA and CDR2 is YSYEKL in the germline V gene. This CDR3 is built from 14 residues.

The chain recombines TRBV27 with TRBJ2-4; TRBD2 aligns across 9 bases. The end of the DNA aligns better with TRBJ2-7, so the J call may be wrong. CDR1 and CDR2 (germline): MNHEY, SMNVEV (reference sequence). This CDR3 spans 15 amino acids. CDR3 nucleotides: TGTGCCAGCAGTTTTGTGCGGGAGGGCCTCAGCGAGCAGTACTTC. It codes for CASSFVREGLSEQYF.

The V gene is TRBV6-1, the J gene TRBJ1-1, with a possible D match to TRBD1 (5 bases). This CDR3 spans 14 amino acids. CDR1 is MNHNS and CDR2 is SASEGT in the germline V gene. Deletions cut 2 bases from V and 2 bases from J, with 9 bases between. This chain's CDR3 is CASSEQGENTEAFF. DNA of the CDR3: TGTGCCAGCAGTGAACAGGGTGAAAACACTGAAGCTTTCTTT.

This clonotype was seen only a few times. The V and J genes are TRBV6-2 or TRBV6-3 and TRBJ2-4, with TRBD2 matching over 11 bases. Germline V gene data show CDR1 as MNHEY and CDR2 as SVGEGT. The CDR3 spans 18 residues. V lost 2 bases, J lost 2 bases, and 8 bases stayed unmatched. In DNA form, the CDR3 reads TGTGCCAGCAGTTACGGGGTAGCGGGGGGGTCCTCCAAAAACATTCAGTACTTC. It yields the protein CASSYGVAGGSSKNIQYF.

The genes are TRBV24-1 and TRBJ2-4; D ambiguous. Trimming left V 2 bases short and J 13 bases short, with 20 bases between. Germline V CDR1 and CDR2: KGHDR, SFDVKD. This CDR3 spans 15 amino acids. Here the CDR3 reads CATSDWAGSYNEQYF. The CDR3 DNA follows: TGTGCCACCAGTGATTGGGCCGGGTCCTACAATGAGCAGTACTTC.

Only a few counts were recorded for this clonotype. V and J are TRBV12-3 or TRBV12-4 and TRBJ2-3; TRBD2 might be the D (5 bases). Trimming stripped 6 bases from V and 4 bases from J, with 14 bases between. The CDR3 extends over 14 amino acids. In DNA form, the CDR3 reads TGTGCCAGCAGACCCGGGCGGGCGGCAGATACGCAGTATTTT. This gives the protein CASRPGRAADTQYF.

This clonotype was detected many times. The chain uses TRBV5-6 and TRBJ2-5, with D perhaps assigned TRBD1 or TRBD2 (6 bases each). Germline CDR1 SGHDT, CDR2 YYEEEE. V was trimmed by 1 base and J by 5 bases, leaving 15 bases between them. The CDR3 has 15 residues. The chain's CDR3 is CASSLRKLGGETQYF. The CDR3 DNA is TGTGCCAGCAGCTTGCGAAAACTAGGGGGGGAGACCCAGTACTTC.